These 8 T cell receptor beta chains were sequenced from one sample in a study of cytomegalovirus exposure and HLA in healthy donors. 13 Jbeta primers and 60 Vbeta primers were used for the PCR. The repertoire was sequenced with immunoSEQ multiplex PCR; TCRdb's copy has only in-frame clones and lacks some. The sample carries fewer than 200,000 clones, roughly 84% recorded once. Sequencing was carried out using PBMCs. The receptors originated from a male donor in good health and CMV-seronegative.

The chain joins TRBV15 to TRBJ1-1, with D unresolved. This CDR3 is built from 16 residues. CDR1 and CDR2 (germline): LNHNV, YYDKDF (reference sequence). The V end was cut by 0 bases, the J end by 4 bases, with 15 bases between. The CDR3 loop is CATSRDESGVGTEAFF. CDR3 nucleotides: TGTGCCACCAGCAGAGATGAGTCAGGCGTAGGCACTGAAGCTTTCTTT.

The CDR3 bases are TGTGCTAGTGGTTCGACTAGCGGGAGGAATGAGCAGTTCTTC. Amino acid sequence: CASGSTSGRNEQFF. The gene calls are TRBV12-5 and TRBJ2-1, with TRBD2 identical over 13 bases. Losses at the gene ends were 4 bases for V and 7 bases for J; bases not matched to a gene: 1. CDR3 size: 14 residues. Germline-derived CDR1 and CDR2 are LGHNT and FRNRAP.

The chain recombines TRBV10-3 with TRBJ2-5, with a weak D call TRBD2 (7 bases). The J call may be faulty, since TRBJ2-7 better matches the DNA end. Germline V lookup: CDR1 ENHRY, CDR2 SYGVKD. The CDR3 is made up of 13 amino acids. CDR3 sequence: CATRGALAYEQYF. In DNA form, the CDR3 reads TGTGCCACCCGGGGGGCCCTGGCCTACGAGCAGTACTTC.

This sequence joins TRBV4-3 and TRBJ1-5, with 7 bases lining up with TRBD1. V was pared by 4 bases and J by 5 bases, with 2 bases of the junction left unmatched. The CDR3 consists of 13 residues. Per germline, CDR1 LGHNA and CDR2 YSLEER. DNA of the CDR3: TGCGCCAGCAGCCGCAGGGGGGATCAGCCCCAGCATTTT. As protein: CASSRRGDQPQHF.

CDR3 loop: CASSLERTGDGYTF. CDR3 nucleotide sequence: TGTGCCAGCAGCCTAGAACGTACAGGGGATGGCTACACCTTC. The rearrangement links TRBV4-2 to TRBJ1-2, with 7 positions matching TRBD1. Trimming at V came to 4 bases and at J to 6 bases, leaving 8 bases not matched to a gene. Germline CDR1 reads LGHNA; CDR2 reads YNFKEQ. The CDR3 covers 14 residues.

CDR3: CASSLPQDTNTGELFF. As DNA, the CDR3 is TGCGCCAGCAGCTTGCCCCAGGACACCAACACCGGGGAGCTGTTTTTT. This chain connects TRBV5-1 to TRBJ2-2, with D perhaps TRBD1 (5 bases). Germline-derived CDR1 and CDR2 are SGHRS and YFSETQ. The V end lost 1 base, the J end lost 2 bases, and 12 bases lay between the germline ends. This CDR3 is built from 16 residues.

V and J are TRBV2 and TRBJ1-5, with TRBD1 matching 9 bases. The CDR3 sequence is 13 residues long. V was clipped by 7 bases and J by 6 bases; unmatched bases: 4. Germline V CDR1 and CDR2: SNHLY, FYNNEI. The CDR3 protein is CASTQGAAQPQHF. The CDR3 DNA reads TGTGCCAGCACACAGGGGGCAGCTCAGCCCCAGCATTTT.

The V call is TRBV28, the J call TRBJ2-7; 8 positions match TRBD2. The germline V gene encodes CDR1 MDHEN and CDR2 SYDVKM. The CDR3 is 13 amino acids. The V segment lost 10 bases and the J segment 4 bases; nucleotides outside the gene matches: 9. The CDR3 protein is CATESGRGYEQYF. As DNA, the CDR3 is TGTGCCACCGAAAGCGGGAGAGGATACGAGCAGTACTTC.